This TCR beta chain came from a study of blood T cell repertoires in COVID-19. Overall study context: PBMCs, B-cell-depleted T cells, or T cells provided the cDNA or gDNA that made up the material.

The participants were between about 18 and 89 years old and came from 24 US areas. Per the germline V gene, CDR1 is SGHTA and CDR2 is FQGTGA. The CDR3 extends over 19 amino acids. Trimming cost V 2 bases and J 1 base; bases outside gene matches: 14. Study processing details: Reference gene primers were amplified, and this amplification served to estimate nucleated cell counts. This table comes from immunoSEQ multiplex PCR, and its TCRdb copy is limited to in-frame clones, with some not included. The V and J calls and clone size come from that table; D and trimming were worked out from the DNA. The data contain 450,000 or so clones, less than 95% of them singletons.

The V and J genes are TRBV7-3 and TRBJ2-3; 8 bases agree with TRBD1. Sequencing input: PBMCs or T cells enriched from blood (not recorded which). The receptor's source is a man aged 18 to 29 who had recovered from COVID-19. The CDR3: CASSLGPPGSGGGTDTQYF. Written as DNA, the CDR3 is TGTGCCAGCAGCTTAGGCCCCCCCGGGTCAGGGGGCGGCACAGATACGCAGTATTTT.